Below, 5 T cell receptor beta chains from the same sample are listed, as sequenced in a study of blood T cells in healthy people across ages. PCR was performed a second time for 7 to 11 cycles using a sample-barcoded 5' primer and a J-beta primer mix. MiXCR was run by TCRdb on the 5' RACE reads, yielding one entry per CDR3 protein. The sample has some 900,000 distinct CDR3 sequences, 40% to 60% seen once. Sequencing was performed on blood. The receptors originated from a man in his thirties or forties in good health.

A few counts support this clonotype. The chain is built from TRBV9 and TRBJ1-6; tentative D call: TRBD1 (5 bases). V was clipped by 0 bases and J by 7 bases, with 8 bases between them. Germline lookup yields CDR1 SGDLS and CDR2 YYNGEE. This CDR3 is 14 amino acids long. This chain's CDR3 is CASSVGGENSPLHF. The CDR3 region has the DNA TGTGCCAGCAGCGTAGGGGGCGAAAATTCACCCCTCCACTTT.

This rearrangement joins TRBV11-3 to TRBJ2-3; the match to TRBD2 covers 9 bases. Germline assignment: CDR1 SGHNT and CDR2 YENEEA. Germline trimming cut 4 bases from V and 5 bases from J; bases unmatched to any gene: 1. The CDR3 is 13 amino acids. The CDR3 loop is CASSSTSGDTQYF. The CDR3, as DNA: TGTGCCAGCAGCTCGACTAGCGGAGATACGCAGTATTTT.

This chain links TRBV6-5 with TRBJ2-1; maybe TRBD2 (5 bases). Trimming shortened V by 0 bases and J by 3 bases, and 9 bases separated the two germline ends. CDR3 length equals 15 residues. Looked up from germline, CDR1 is MNHEY and CDR2 is SVGAGI. The CDR3 bases are TGTGCCAGCAGTTACTCGGAGGCGGTCTACAATGAGCAGTTCTTC. It yields the protein CASSYSEAVYNEQFF.

The rearrangement links TRBV20-1 to TRBJ2-1; D may match TRBD1 or TRBD2 (5 bases each). Germline V lookup: CDR1 DFQATT, CDR2 SNEGSKA (reference sequence). Trimming took off 4 bases at V and 8 bases at J, with 12 bases between the two ends. The CDR3 consists of 12 residues. CDR3 protein: CSANARDHEQFF. The CDR3 bases are TGCAGTGCTAATGCACGGGACCATGAGCAGTTCTTC.

On this clonotype: A much larger clone lies a single base off, so this may be a read error. This chain links TRBV11-1 with TRBJ2-3, with D possibly matching TRBD2 (6 bases). Germline V gives CDR1 SGHAT, CDR2 FQDESV (reference sequence). This CDR3 comprises 15 residues. This chain's CDR3 is CASSSNSGPTDTRYF. CDR3 nucleotide sequence: TGTGCCAGCAGCTCGAATAGCGGTCCCACAGATACGCGGTATTTT.